This T cell receptor beta chain was sequenced during a study of cytomegalovirus exposure and HLA in healthy donors. About the research overall: Genetic ancestry analysis placed about 80% of the 300 to 400 donors that were genotyped in the Caucasian-associated cluster. Study results and caveats: Researchers reported in a later analysis that a missense DCLRE1C variant was tied to TCR beta V- and J-gene trimming. HLA alleles were associated with 15,000 to 20,000 TCR beta sequences in a later analysis at 0.05 false discovery rate.

The PCR had 60 Vbeta and 13 Jbeta primers. This table comes from immunoSEQ multiplex PCR, and its TCRdb copy is limited to in-frame clones, with some not included. Here the sample spans 150,000 to 200,000 clones, around 74% being singletons. A word on this clone: What it binds is not known.

Sequencing was performed on PBMCs. The receptor was isolated from a female donor in good health and CMV-seronegative.

The CDR3 sequence is CASSSSASPNYGYTF. CDR3 DNA: TGTGCCAGCAGTTCGTCAGCGTCTCCTAACTATGGCTACACCTTC. V usage is TRBV28 and J usage is TRBJ1-2; D is unresolved. V dropped 4 bases and J dropped 0 bases, with 12 bases sitting between them. The CDR3 runs to 15 residues. Per the germline V gene, CDR1 is MDHEN and CDR2 is SYDVKM.